The 20 T cell receptor beta chains below were found in one sample sequenced in a study of long-term antiretroviral therapy in people with HIV. The authors ran the immunoSEQ assay, v3.0, at survey level. Some clones are missing from TCRdb's copy, which holds only in-frame ones; the method was immunoSEQ multiplex PCR. The data hold tens of thousands of clones, with roughly 92% observed a single time. The input for sequencing was unsorted PBMCs, taken 4.4 years after starting antiretroviral therapy. Every receptor here comes from a woman between 50 and 59 years old with HIV.

The chain recombines TRBV21-1 with TRBJ2-5; TRBD1 reflects the table's D call only, with no check against the DNA. TRBV21-1 constitutes a pseudogene. This CDR3 is 16 amino acids long. The CDR3 loop reads CASSARGRTGQETQYF. The CDR3 DNA reads TGTGCCAGCAGCGCAAGGGGAAGGACAGGGCAAGAGACCCAGTACTTC.

This clone was detected once. The CDR3 here is CASSLGTGSYEQYF. The CDR3 coding sequence is TGTGCCAGCAGCTTAGGGACAGGGTCCTACGAGCAGTACTTC. V and J are TRBV7-9 and TRBJ2-7, with 8 bases identical to TRBD1. Trimming removed 1 base from V and 1 base from J; junction bases left unmatched: 0. The CDR3 runs 14 residues. Germline V lookup: CDR1 SEHNR, CDR2 FQNEAQ (reference sequence).

The gene calls are TRBV7-9 and TRBJ1-2; D ambiguous. The CDR3 length is 13 residues. V lost 8 bases and J 1 base, leaving 11 bases between the germline ends. CDR1 SEHNR and CDR2 FQNEAQ come from the germline V gene (reference sequence). The CDR3 region is CASSRGYNYGYTF. The DNA for the CDR3 is TGTGCCAGCTCTAGAGGGTATAACTATGGCTACACCTTC.

This rearrangement joins TRBV5-1 to TRBJ2-7, with D tentatively TRBD2 (7 bases). The CDR3 runs 16 residues. V dropped 0 bases and J dropped 2 bases, with 15 bases sitting between them. Looked up from germline, CDR1 is SGHRS and CDR2 is YFSETQ. CDR3 residues: CASSLVGGGGAYEQYF. CDR3 nucleotide sequence: TGCGCCAGCAGCTTGGTCGGCGGGGGCGGGGCCTACGAGCAGTACTTC.

This chain links TRBV6-1 with TRBJ1-2; 10 bases agree with TRBD1. Trimming cost V 4 bases and J 8 bases; bases outside gene matches: 7. The CDR3 is 14 residues long. The germline V gene has CDR1 MNHNS and CDR2 SASEGT. CDR3 sequence: CASSVGQGLKGYTF. The CDR3 DNA reads as TGTGCCAGCAGTGTGGGACAGGGGTTGAAAGGCTACACCTTC.

As regards this clone: At one boundary the junction diverges from the germline segment, which might be a read error. The rearrangement uses TRBV20-1 and TRBJ1-2; no firm D call. The CDR3 length is 9 residues. From germline, CDR1 is DFQATT and CDR2 SNEGSKA (reference sequence). CDR3 nucleotides: TGCAGTGCTCCCAAGATGGGGATCTTC. Protein: CSAPKMGIF.

The chain joins TRBV19 to TRBJ1-1; D is uncertain. The CDR3 consists of 16 residues. The V gene's germline CDR1 is LNHDA and CDR2 SQIVND (reference sequence). The ends were cut back, 0 bases at V and 4 bases at J, with 15 bases in the middle. The CDR3 bases are TGTGCCAGTAGTATAGAGGCCCGGGCCCGCGGCACTGAAGCTTTCTTT. Encoded protein: CASSIEARARGTEAFF.

The J gene is TRBJ1-1, the V gene TRBV7-9, with D possibly TRBD1 on 6 matching bases. The CDR3 runs to 12 residues. Trimming took 5 bases from V and 8 from J, leaving 12 bases between them. The germline V gene encodes CDR1 SEHNR and CDR2 FQNEAQ (reference sequence). The CDR3 loop is CASSLGTPEAFF. The CDR3 region has the DNA TGTGCCAGCAGCCTAGGGACACCGGAAGCTTTCTTT.

V usage is TRBV9 and J usage is TRBJ1-3; TRBD1 matches 7 bases. The CDR3 totals 16 residues. V lost 3 bases and J lost 0; bases outside the gene matches: 6. Germline lookup yields CDR1 SGDLS and CDR2 YYNGEE. The CDR3 is CASSGLGQHSGNTIYF. DNA of the CDR3: TGTGCCAGCAGCGGATTGGGACAGCACTCTGGAAACACCATATATTTT.

The chain carries TRBV5-1 and TRBJ1-1; D is perhaps TRBD1 (6 bases). The CDR3 has 14 amino acids. CDR1 is SGHRS, CDR2 YFSETQ, per germline. The V gene lost 2 bases and the J gene lost 1 base, with 9 bases spanning the gap. This CDR3 reads CASSFGQQNTEAFF. CDR3 coding DNA: TGCGCCAGCAGCTTCGGACAGCAGAACACTGAAGCTTTCTTT.

This clone was counted once. The rearrangement joins TRBV9 to TRBJ2-2; D is unresolved. Germline V gene lookup returns CDR1 SGDLS and CDR2 YYNGEE. The CDR3 has 16 amino acids. Trimming cost V 0 bases and J 2 bases, with 11 bases left between them. CDR3 residues: CASSVGARDNTGELFF. The CDR3 region has the DNA TGTGCCAGCAGCGTAGGGGCCAGAGACAACACCGGGGAGCTGTTTTTT.

The rearrangement joins TRBV19 to TRBJ1-1; D possibly corresponds to TRBD1 (5 bases). Trimming cost V 5 bases and J 2 bases, with 12 bases left between them. The CDR3 runs 14 residues. The germline gives CDR1 LNHDA, CDR2 SQIVND (reference sequence). The chain's CDR3 is CASSLQGLNTEAFF. CDR3 nucleotides: TGTGCCAGTAGTCTTCAGGGTCTTAACACTGAAGCTTTCTTT.

This clone appeared a single time. The V and J genes are TRBV7-2 and TRBJ1-5; weak D call: TRBD1 (6 bases). The V and J ends lost 5 bases and 0 bases respectively, with 11 bases between them. CDR1 is SGHTA and CDR2 is FQGNSA in the germline V gene. This CDR3 has 15 residues. CDR3 amino acids: CASSSTGSSNQPQHF. Written as DNA, the CDR3 is TGTGCCAGCAGCAGCACAGGGTCTAGCAATCAGCCCCAGCATTTT.

This clone was observed a few times. V gene TRBV7-6 combines with J gene TRBJ2-5; D possibly corresponds to TRBD1 (7 bases). Looked up from germline, CDR1 is SGHVS and CDR2 is FNYEAQ. Trimming removed 3 bases at V and 6 bases at J, with 17 bases between. This CDR3 has 15 amino acids. The CDR3 region is CASSLSRGDSQTQYF. CDR3 nucleotides: TGTGCCAGCAGCTTGAGTAGGGGGGACAGTCAGACCCAGTACTTC.

This clone appeared a single time. The gene calls are TRBV4-1 and TRBJ2-3; D possibly matches TRBD1 or TRBD2 (5 bases each). The CDR3 is 14 amino acids. The V and J ends lost 1 base and 5 bases respectively, with 10 bases between them. Germline V CDR1 and CDR2: MGHRA, YSYEKL. The CDR3: CASSQVMGVDTQYF. As DNA, the CDR3 is TGCGCCAGCAGCCAAGTTATGGGGGTAGATACGCAGTATTTT.

The chain links TRBV5-1 to TRBJ2-3; a weak D match, TRBD1 (5 bases). The germline V and J ends were trimmed by 0 bases and 5 bases, with 13 bases remaining between them. The CDR3 runs 15 residues. The germline CDR1 and CDR2 sequences are SGHRS and YFSETQ. Written as DNA, the CDR3 is TGCGCCAGCAGCTTGGCGTATTCAAGGGGAGATACGCAGTATTTT. It encodes CASSLAYSRGDTQYF.

The chain joins TRBV25-1 to TRBJ2-7, with D perhaps assigned TRBD1 or TRBD2 (6 bases each). Between the trimmed V and J ends, which lost 3 bases and 2 bases, there was a span of 14 bases. CDR1 MGHDK and CDR2 SYGVNS come from the germline V gene. The CDR3 has 15 residues. This CDR3 reads CASSDPGGVTYEQYF. The CDR3 DNA sequence: TGTGCCAGCAGTGATCCCGGGGGCGTTACCTACGAGCAGTACTTC.

V is TRBV2 and J is TRBJ2-3; TRBD1 matches at 12 bases. This CDR3 is 15 amino acids long. The J segment lost 4 bases and the V segment lost 6 bases, leaving 5 bases of the junction unmatched. Germline assignment: CDR1 SNHLY and CDR2 FYNNEI. The DNA for the CDR3 is TGTGCCAGCAGGTCGGGACAGGGGGCCGCAGATACGCAGTATTTT. This codes for CASRSGQGAADTQYF.

The rearrangement links TRBV5-1 to TRBJ1-5; D possibly corresponds to TRBD1 (5 bases). The V end was cut by 0 bases, the J end by 5 bases, with 9 bases between. Germline assignment: CDR1 SGHRS and CDR2 YFSETQ. This CDR3 spans 14 amino acids. The CDR3, as DNA: TGCGCCAGCAGCTTGGGGAGGGGTGATCAGCCCCAGCATTTT. Amino acid sequence: CASSLGRGDQPQHF.

The V gene is TRBV4-1, the J gene TRBJ1-4; D gene uncertain. Per germline, CDR1 MGHRA and CDR2 YSYEKL. The CDR3 is 13 amino acids. Trimming shortened V by 2 bases and J by 8 bases, and 9 bases separated the two germline ends. The CDR3 DNA reads TGCGCCAGCAGCCAACTGCCCGGGGAAAAACTGTTTTTT. This codes for CASSQLPGEKLFF.